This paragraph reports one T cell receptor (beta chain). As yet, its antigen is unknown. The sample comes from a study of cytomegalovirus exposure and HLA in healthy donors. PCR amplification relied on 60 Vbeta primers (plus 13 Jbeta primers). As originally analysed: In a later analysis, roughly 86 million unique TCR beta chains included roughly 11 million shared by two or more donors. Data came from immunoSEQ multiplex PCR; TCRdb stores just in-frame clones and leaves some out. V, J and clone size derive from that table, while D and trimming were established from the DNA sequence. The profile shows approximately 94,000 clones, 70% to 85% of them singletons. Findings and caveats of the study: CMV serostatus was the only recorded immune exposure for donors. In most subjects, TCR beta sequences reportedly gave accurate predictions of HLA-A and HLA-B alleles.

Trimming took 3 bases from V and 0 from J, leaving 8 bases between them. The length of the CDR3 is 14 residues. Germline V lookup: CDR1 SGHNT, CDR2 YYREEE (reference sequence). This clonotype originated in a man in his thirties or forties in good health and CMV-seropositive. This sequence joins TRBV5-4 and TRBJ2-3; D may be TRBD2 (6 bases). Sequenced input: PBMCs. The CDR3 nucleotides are TGTGCCAGCAGCTGGGACTTCAGCACAGATACGCAGTATTTT. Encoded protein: CASSWDFSTDTQYF. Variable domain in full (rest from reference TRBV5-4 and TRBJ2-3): ETGVTQSPTHLIKTRGQQVTLRCSSQSGHNTVSWYQQALGQGPQFIFQYYREEENGRGNFPPRFSGLQFPNYSSELNVNALELDDSALYLCASSWDFSTDTQYFGPGTRLTVL.